Shown below are 17 T cell receptor beta chains from a single sample sequenced in a study of T-cell reconstitution after alpha-beta-depleted transplantation in children. Unique molecular identifiers were used to barcode this TCRbeta library. One entry per CDR3 protein, called by TCRdb with MiXCR from the PCR reads. The table has around 490,000 distinct CDR3 sequences, 11% seen once; the top ten hold 12% to 15%. This sample comprised PBMCs, mostly from graft donor cells, obtained 180 days after TCRalphabeta/CD19-depleted stem cell transplant. These receptor sequences come from a female patient aged 2 to 10 who had a stem cell transplant for aplastic anemia, so the T cells may come from the graft donor.

Only a few counts were recorded for this clonotype. The chain recombines TRBV18 with TRBJ2-5; D may correspond to TRBD1 or TRBD2 (5 bases each). Germline assignment: CDR1 KGHSH and CDR2 LQKENI. V lost 3 bases, J lost 5 bases, and 13 bases lay in between. The CDR3 contains 14 residues. CDR3 sequence reads: CASSPGRGGETQYF. CDR3 sequence (DNA): TGTGCCAGCTCACCTGGAAGGGGCGGGGAGACCCAGTACTTC.

The genes are TRBV20-1 and TRBJ2-3; 10 positions match TRBD2. In germline, CDR1 is DFQATT, CDR2 SNEGSKA (reference sequence). The CDR3 spans 15 residues. V lost 2 bases to trimming and J lost 0 bases; unmatched junction nucleotides: 2. In nucleotides, the CDR3 is TGCAGTGCTAGAAAGACTAGCGGGAGCACAGATACGCAGTATTTT. Translating it yields CSARKTSGSTDTQYF.

CDR3 protein: CASSPAITGGETQYF. Here the CDR3 DNA reads TGTGCCAGCAGTCCGGCCATTACCGGCGGGGAGACCCAGTACTTC. V is TRBV6-2 or TRBV6-3 and J is TRBJ2-5; perhaps TRBD2 as D (5 bases). The ends were cut back, 5 bases at V and 5 bases at J, with 18 bases in the middle. This CDR3 contains 15 residues. From germline, CDR1 is MNHEY and CDR2 SVGEGT.

The chain uses TRBV29-1 and TRBJ2-1, with 12 bases matching TRBD2. Germline trimming cut 6 bases from V and 12 bases from J; bases unmatched to any gene: 9. The germline gives CDR1 SQVTM, CDR2 ANQGSEA. The CDR3 is made up of 13 amino acids. CDR3 sequence (DNA): TGCAGCGTGGGACTAGCGGGCGGGGGGGCGCAGTTCTTC. It translates to CSVGLAGGGAQFF.

This clonotype was observed a handful of times. The chain carries TRBV12-3 or TRBV12-4 and TRBJ2-2; TRBD2 aligns across 9 bases. The CDR3 has 15 amino acids. With V trimmed by 7 bases and J by 7 bases, 10 bases remained unmatched. The CDR3 sequence: CASNPSREGGGELFF. CDR3 in DNA: TGTGCCAGCAACCCCTCGCGGGAGGGCGGCGGGGAGCTGTTTTTT.

The genes are TRBV20-1 and TRBJ2-2; D could derive from TRBD1 or TRBD2 (5 bases each). The CDR3 spans 13 residues. V was clipped by 4 bases and J by 3 bases, with 9 bases between them. CDR1 DFQATT and CDR2 SNEGSKA come from the germline V gene (reference sequence). The CDR3 spells CSANGAYTGELFF. CDR3 sequence (DNA): TGCAGTGCTAACGGGGCTTACACCGGGGAGCTGTTTTTT.

The chain employs TRBV3-1 and TRBJ2-5; 10 bases map to TRBD2. The junction had 18 bases not matched to a gene; V was cut back by 4 bases and J by 4 bases. The germline CDR1 and CDR2 sequences are LGHDT and YNNKEL (reference sequence). CDR3 length equals 19 residues. CDR3 amino acids: CASSRRGIVAGGRRETQYF. The CDR3 DNA is TGTGCCAGCAGCCGAAGGGGTATTGTAGCGGGAGGTCGTAGAGAGACCCAGTACTTC.

This clonotype was found a few times. The chain links TRBV29-1 to TRBJ2-3; 8 bases are a match to TRBD1. Germline loops: CDR1 SQVTM, CDR2 ANQGSEA. Losses at the gene ends were 3 bases for V and 0 bases for J; bases not matched to a gene: 2. The CDR3 has 14 amino acids. Here the CDR3 DNA reads TGCAGCGTTGATCAGGGGGCCAGCACAGATACGCAGTATTTT. Encoded protein: CSVDQGASTDTQYF.

This clonotype was picked up a small number of times. This rearrangement joins TRBV12-3 or TRBV12-4 to TRBJ2-1; 8 bases are shared with TRBD2. This CDR3 contains 15 residues. J was trimmed by 5 bases and V by 2 bases; bases with no gene match: 5. The CDR3 here is CASSLFGGVNNEQFF. The DNA for the CDR3 is TGTGCCAGCAGTTTATTCGGGGGGGTAAACAATGAGCAGTTCTTC.

This clonotype was seen at least ten times. The chain carries TRBV5-1 and TRBJ2-3, with 7 positions matching TRBD2. The germline V gene encodes CDR1 SGHRS and CDR2 YFSETQ. V lost 6 bases, J lost 0 bases, and 7 bases stayed unmatched. This CDR3 is built from 15 residues. Here the CDR3 reads CASKVGEGSTDTQYF. CDR3 nucleotide sequence: TGCGCCAGCAAGGTTGGGGAGGGAAGCACAGATACGCAGTATTTT.

The V gene is TRBV7-9, the J gene TRBJ2-5; 7 bases are shared with TRBD1. Germline lookup yields CDR1 SEHNR and CDR2 FQNEAQ (reference sequence). With 5 bases clipped from V and 7 bases from J, the junction kept 16 bases outside the gene matches. This CDR3 has 16 amino acids. Written as DNA, the CDR3 is TGTGCCAGCAGCATCTCAGGGCGACAGGGCGTTGGGACCCAGTACTTC. The encoded protein is CASSISGRQGVGTQYF.

This clonotype was recorded many times. The chain links TRBV5-1 to TRBJ1-5; no firm D call. V shed 0 bases and J shed 5 bases, with 9 bases lying between them. This CDR3 has 14 amino acids. Germline V gene lookup returns CDR1 SGHRS and CDR2 YFSETQ. The CDR3 region has the DNA TGCGCCAGCAGCTTGGAACATGGACATCAGCCCCAGCATTTT. This sequence encodes CASSLEHGHQPQHF.

This clonotype was counted a few times. The chain links TRBV25-1 to TRBJ1-1; no reliable D call. Germline V lookup: CDR1 MGHDK, CDR2 SYGVNS. This CDR3 is 13 amino acids long. V dropped 7 bases and J dropped 4 bases, with 13 bases sitting between them. This chain's CDR3 is CASTKGVSTEAFF. CDR3 DNA: TGTGCCAGCACAAAGGGCGTCAGCACTGAAGCTTTCTTT.

In this sample, this clonotype turned up a few times. The rearrangement uses TRBV5-1 and TRBJ2-7; the match to TRBD2 covers 16 bases. From germline, CDR1 is SGHRS and CDR2 YFSETQ. J lost 2 bases, V lost 3 bases, and 8 bases had no gene match. The CDR3 totals 18 residues. For the CDR3, the DNA is TGCGCCAGCAGCTCGGGACTAGCGGGAGGGCCATCCACCTACGAGCAGTACTTC. Translated: CASSSGLAGGPSTYEQYF.

This clonotype was seen more than once but under ten times. The chain has TRBV6-2 or TRBV6-3 and TRBJ1-5, with D unclear. CDR1 and CDR2 (germline): MNHEY, SVGEGT. The CDR3 is made up of 15 amino acids. Between the trimmed V and J ends, which lost 2 bases and 3 bases, there was a span of 11 bases. CDR3 residues: CASSYLLHSNQPQHF. The CDR3 DNA sequence: TGTGCCAGCAGTTACCTCCTCCACTCCAATCAGCCCCAGCATTTT.

V gene TRBV6-5 combines with J gene TRBJ2-1, with 9 bases aligning to TRBD1. CDR3 length: 14 amino acids. With V trimmed by 3 bases and J by 6 bases, 3 bases remained unmatched. Germline V CDR1 and CDR2: MNHEY, SVGAGI. The CDR3 sequence is CASSYRGQGNEQFF. DNA of the CDR3: TGTGCCAGCAGTTATAGGGGACAGGGCAATGAGCAGTTCTTC.

V and J are TRBV20-1 and TRBJ1-2; 7 bases fit TRBD1. The V gene's germline CDR1 is DFQATT and CDR2 SNEGSKA (reference sequence). The trim removed 1 base at V and 12 bases at J, leaving 5 bases unmatched. There are 11 residues in the CDR3. The CDR3 DNA sequence: TGCAGTGCTAGAGGGGACAGCCTCCACACCTTC. Translating it yields CSARGDSLHTF.